The 21 T cell receptor beta chains in this list originate from one sample, sequenced in a study of OX40 agonist ivuxolimab in advanced cancers. The data were produced by immunoSEQ multiplex PCR, yet TCRdb's version contains in-frame clones alone and is incomplete. The sample consists of more than 50,000 clones, almost 95% of them appearing once. The sequences come from CD4+ or CD8+ T cells sorted from blood, collected in a trial of the OX40 agonist ivuxolimab. These receptor sequences come from an adult with an advanced solid tumor such as melanoma, head and neck, liver or kidney cancer.

The rearrangement links TRBV5-1 to TRBJ2-3; no definite D call. Germline CDR1 SGHRS, CDR2 YFSETQ. This CDR3 is built from 13 residues. V shed 2 bases and J shed 1 base, with 5 bases lying between them. For the CDR3, the DNA is TGCGCCAGCAGCTTCACTGGCACAGATACGCAGTATTTT. It yields the protein CASSFTGTDTQYF.

The chain employs TRBV4-3 and TRBJ2-2; 9 bases agree with TRBD2. The germline gives CDR1 LGHNA, CDR2 YSLEER. With 4 bases clipped from V and 1 base from J, the junction kept 4 bases outside the gene matches. This CDR3 comprises 16 residues. Here the CDR3 DNA reads TGCGCCAGCAGCCTAGGGACTAGCAGGAACACCGGGGAGCTGTTTTTT. Its translation is CASSLGTSRNTGELFF.

CDR3 in amino acids: CASSAGSVGYTF. The CDR3 DNA reads as TGTGCCAGCAGCGCGGGGTCAGTCGGCTACACCTTC. The V and J genes are TRBV7-6 and TRBJ1-2, with D unclear. The CDR3 has 12 residues. The V end lost 5 bases, the J end lost 8 bases, and 12 bases lay between the germline ends. Germline V gene sequence: CDR1 SGHVS, CDR2 FNYEAQ.

This sequence joins TRBV4-3 and TRBJ1-6; possible D gene TRBD1, 5 bases. With 3 bases removed from V and 2 bases from J, the gap between germline ends came to 8 bases. Germline V lookup: CDR1 LGHNA, CDR2 YSLEER. CDR3 length equals 15 residues. In DNA form, the CDR3 reads TGCGCCAGCAGCCAGAGGGGTCCCTATAATTCACCCCTCCACTTT. This encodes CASSQRGPYNSPLHF.

The J gene is TRBJ2-1, the V gene TRBV19, with 14 bases identical to TRBD2. After removal of 5 bases from V and 8 bases from J, the junction contained 23 bases not matched to a gene. The CDR3 has 21 amino acids. Looked up from germline, CDR1 is LNHDA and CDR2 is SQIVND (reference sequence). The CDR3 protein is CASSRLGTSGRGWLLRDEQFF. CDR3 sequence (DNA): TGTGCCAGTAGTCGATTGGGGACTAGCGGGAGAGGGTGGCTTTTACGCGATGAGCAGTTCTTC.

The chain carries TRBV27 and TRBJ2-1; 7 nucleotides match TRBD1. Germline-derived CDR1 and CDR2 are MNHEY and SMNVEV (reference sequence). Unmatched junction bases numbered 8, after V lost 5 bases and J lost 7 bases. The CDR3 covers 14 residues. CDR3 sequence: CASSLRGLLNEQFF. CDR3 nucleotides: TGTGCCAGCAGTCTGAGGGGGCTTTTAAATGAGCAGTTCTTC.

The V call is TRBV5-1, the J call TRBJ2-2; 14 nucleotides agree with TRBD2. The J segment lost 6 bases and the V segment lost 4 bases, leaving 8 bases of the junction unmatched. Germline values: CDR1 SGHRS, CDR2 YFSETQ. This CDR3 comprises 17 residues. The CDR3 bases are TGCGCCAGCAGCAGGGGACTAGCGGGAGTGGTTTCCGGGGAGCTGTTTTTT. Its protein product is CASSRGLAGVVSGELFF.

The V gene is TRBV4-1, the J gene TRBJ1-5; tentatively, D is TRBD1 (5 bases). Germline values: CDR1 MGHRA, CDR2 YSYEKL. This CDR3 has 16 residues. Trimming stripped 1 base from V and 4 bases from J, with 14 bases between. CDR3 nucleotides: TGCGCCAGCAGCCAAGGAACAGGCAGAGGGAATCAGCCCCAGCATTTT. Translated: CASSQGTGRGNQPQHF.

At least ten counts were recorded for this clone. CDR3 nucleotide sequence: TGTGCCAGCAGCGACCGGGACAGCCACGAGCAGTACTTC. Translation gives CASSDRDSHEQYF. J is TRBJ2-7 and V is TRBV7-8; the match to TRBD1 covers 7 bases. Trimming took 5 bases from V and 5 from J; bases not matched to a gene: 6. CDR3 length: 13 amino acids. Germline assignment: CDR1 SGHVS and CDR2 FQNEAQ.

The chain joins TRBV30 to TRBJ2-2; perhaps TRBD1 as D (6 bases). Trimming took 3 bases from V and 3 from J, leaving 14 bases between them. The CDR3 totals 15 residues. Germline assignment: CDR1 GTSNPN and CDR2 SVGIG (reference sequence). The CDR3 DNA reads as TGTGCCTGGAGGGCAGGGGATAGTGACACCGGGGAGCTGTTTTTT. The encoded protein is CAWRAGDSDTGELFF. The full variable domain, rest sourced from reference TRBV30 and TRBJ2-2, is SQTIHQWPATLVQPVGSPLSLECTVEGTSNPNLYWYRQAAGRGLQLLFYSVGIGQISSEVPQNLSASRPQDRQFILSSKKLLLSDSGFYLCAWRAGDSDTGELFFGEGSRLTVL.

This sequence joins TRBV11-3 and TRBJ1-1; D is uncertain. The CDR3 has 13 amino acids. Looked up from germline, CDR1 is SGHNT and CDR2 is YENEEA. V gave up 5 bases and J gave up 6 bases, with 13 bases separating them. Here the CDR3 DNA reads TGTGCCAGCAGCCCATGGGGAGTCGCTGAAGCTTTCTTT. Translating gives CASSPWGVAEAFF.

This chain joins TRBV19 and TRBJ1-1; D may be TRBD1 (5 bases). The length of the CDR3 is 12 residues. Germline V gene lookup returns CDR1 LNHDA and CDR2 SQIVND (reference sequence). V lost 2 bases and J lost 11, with 12 bases in between. The CDR3 region has the DNA TGTGCCAGTAGTATAAACAGGCCAGAGGCTTTCTTT. Translating it yields CASSINRPEAFF.

This rearrangement joins TRBV19 to TRBJ2-3; the D gene could be TRBD1 or TRBD2 (5 bases each). The germline gives CDR1 LNHDA, CDR2 SQIVND (reference sequence). The length of the CDR3 is 15 residues. Trimming shortened V by 4 bases and J by 3 bases, and 14 bases separated the two germline ends. CDR3 sequence reads: CASSTVGTITDTQYF. The CDR3, as DNA: TGTGCCAGTAGTACTGTCGGGACCATAACAGATACGCAGTATTTT.

The CDR3 sequence is CASSPGQGPTYGYTF. CDR3 sequence (DNA): TGTGCCAGCAGTCCCGGACAGGGGCCGACCTATGGCTACACCTTC. The chain employs TRBV27 and TRBJ1-2; TRBD1 aligns across 9 bases. Germline loops: CDR1 MNHEY, CDR2 SMNVEV (reference sequence). V lost 5 bases to trimming and J lost 4 bases; unmatched junction nucleotides: 8. This CDR3 has 15 amino acids.

V and J are TRBV30 and TRBJ2-5; unclear D gene. The germline V and J ends were trimmed by 8 bases and 5 bases, with 12 bases remaining between them. The germline CDR1 and CDR2 sequences are GTSNPN and SVGIG (reference sequence). This CDR3 contains 11 residues. CDR3 sequence: CAGQVVETQYF. The CDR3 DNA sequence: TGTGCCGGCCAGGTGGTGGAGACCCAGTACTTC. The variable domain in full, with the rest retrieved from reference TRBV30 and TRBJ2-5, is SQTIHQWPATLVQPVGSPLSLECTVEGTSNPNLYWYRQAAGRGLQLLFYSVGIGQISSEVPQNLSASRPQDRQFILSSKKLLLSDSGFYLCAGQVVETQYFGPGTRLLVL.

V gene TRBV5-4 combines with J gene TRBJ2-7; 13 bases fit TRBD2. V was clipped by 4 bases and J by 4 bases; unmatched bases: 8. The CDR3 is 16 amino acids. CDR1 is SGHNT, CDR2 YYREEE, per germline (reference sequence). CDR3 in amino acids: CASSLGLAGPLYEQYF. CDR3 nucleotides: TGTGCCAGCAGCCTGGGACTAGCGGGACCACTATACGAGCAGTACTTC.

V is TRBV5-4 and J is TRBJ2-7; 8 positions match TRBD2. The V gene end was trimmed by 5 bases and the J gene end by 3 bases; junction bases not matched to a gene: 10. There are 15 residues in the CDR3. In germline, CDR1 is SGHNT, CDR2 YYREEE (reference sequence). CDR3 region: CASRPGLESIYEQYF. Here the CDR3 DNA reads TGTGCCAGCAGGCCGGGACTAGAATCGATCTACGAGCAGTACTTC. The complete variable domain, with remaining parts taken from reference TRBV5-4 and TRBJ2-7, reads ETGVTQSPTHLIKTRGQQVTLRCSSQSGHNTVSWYQQALGQGPQFIFQYYREEENGRGNFPPRFSGLQFPNYSSELNVNALELDDSALYLCASRPGLESIYEQYFGPGTRLTVT.

This clone has only a few counts. The V gene is TRBV27, the J gene TRBJ2-5; TRBD2 matches 9 bases. This CDR3 contains 15 residues. The ends lost 5 bases at V and 1 base at J; junction bases unmatched: 5. Germline CDR1 is MNHEY and CDR2 is SMNVEV (reference sequence). CDR3 protein: CASSPPTSGQETQYF. The DNA for the CDR3 is TGTGCCAGCAGTCCCCCGACTAGCGGCCAAGAGACCCAGTACTTC.

The chain uses TRBV28 and TRBJ1-4, with D tentatively TRBD1 (5 bases). This CDR3 has 18 amino acids. Germline lookup yields CDR1 MDHEN and CDR2 SYDVKM. V dropped 2 bases and J dropped 6 bases, with 22 bases sitting between them. The CDR3 DNA follows: TGTGCCAGCAGTTTAAGAGTCGGCAGGGCGACAGTGGATGAAAAACTGTTTTTT. Its protein product is CASSLRVGRATVDEKLFF.

Here the CDR3 DNA reads TGCGCCAGCAGCTTGGGCGGTGAGCAGTTCTTC. Its translation: CASSLGGEQFF. The chain has TRBV5-1 and TRBJ2-1, with no clear D. The CDR3 is 11 amino acids. V lost 0 bases and J 9 bases, leaving 4 bases between the germline ends. Per germline, CDR1 SGHRS and CDR2 YFSETQ.

V gene TRBV10-3 combines with J gene TRBJ2-2; D possibly matches TRBD1 or TRBD2 (5 bases each). The length of the CDR3 is 13 residues. The germline V and J ends were trimmed by 4 bases and 6 bases, with 9 bases remaining between them. In germline, CDR1 is ENHRY, CDR2 SYGVKD. CDR3 sequence (DNA): TGTGCCATCAGTGTCGAGGGGTCCGGGGAGCTGTTTTTT. It translates to CAISVEGSGELFF.